The rows below give T cell receptor beta chains drawn from one sample of a study of blood T cell repertoires in COVID-19. Clones were sequenced by immunoSEQ multiplex PCR, and TCRdb holds only the in-frame ones, with some missing. The sample lists 150,000 to 250,000 clones, around four fifths seen once, with about an eighth in the top ten. Specimen: PBMCs or T cells enriched from blood (not recorded which). The receptors stem from a man aged 35 to 55 who had recovered from COVID-19. Each CDR3 is given with its conserved first and last residue. A D gene is named only where the DNA matches it firmly. Not every row has a clone size; where given, it reads once, few, many or a size class.

d_call	clone_size	j_call	v_call	cdr3_nt	cdr3_aa
TRBD1	few	TRBJ1-2	TRBV13	TGTGCCAGCAGCCCCGGACAGGCTTGGCGTGGCTACACCTTC	CASSPGQAWRGYTF
TRBD1	NA	TRBJ2-6	TRBV27	TGTGCCAGCGGGACAGCGAGCTCTGGGGCCAACGTCCTGACTTTC	CASGTASSGANVLTF
NA	NA	TRBJ2-7	TRBV6-5	TGTGCCAGCAGCTCAACTTCTTCCTACGAGCAGTACTTC	CASSSTSSYEQYF
TRBD2	once	TRBJ2-5	TRBV7-2	TGTGCCAGCAGAGGGGCGGGAGGTAGCCAAGAGACCCAGTACTTC	CASRGAGGSQETQYF
TRBD1	NA	TRBJ1-1	TRBV20-1	TGCAGTGCTAGTATATGGGACAGGGCGAGGGCTTTCTTT	CSASIWDRARAFF
TRBD2	NA	TRBJ2-7	TRBV4-2	TGTGCCAGCAGCCAAGACCAGGGAGGGAACGAGCAGTACTTC	CASSQDQGGNEQYF
NA	NA	TRBJ1-1	TRBV28	TGTGCCAGCAAACTAGGGAGGGAAGCTTTCTTT	CASKLGREAFF
NA	NA	TRBJ1-5	TRBV28	TGTGCCAGCAGTTTAGGGGGAGGAGGCAATCAGCCCCAGCATTTT	CASSLGGGGNQPQHF
TRBD1	NA	TRBJ1-1	TRBV5-6	TGTGCCAGCAGCTTGGGAGGCAAGAGGTCAGGGGGTACTGAAGCTTTCTTT	CASSLGGKRSGGTEAFF
TRBD1	NA	TRBJ1-2	TRBV29-1	TGCAGCGTGAACTCCGGACAGGGGAGGGGCTACACCTTC	CSVNSGQGRGYTF
NA	once	TRBJ2-1	TRBV11-2	TGTGCCAGCAGCTTAGAGCCGTCTACTACGTACAATGAGCAGTTCTTC	CASSLEPSTTYNEQFF
TRBD1	NA	TRBJ2-1	TRBV19	TGTGCCAGTAGTGAGACAGGGGGAGGAAATGAGCAGTTCTTC	CASSETGGGNEQFF
NA	NA	TRBJ1-1	TRBV20-1	TGCAGTGCTAGCGACGAACGGGAGGCTTTCTTT	CSASDEREAFF
TRBD2	NA	TRBJ2-7	TRBV30	TGTGCCTGGAGCTCGGGACTAGCGGGAGGCAACGAGCAGTACTTC	CAWSSGLAGGNEQYF
NA	NA	TRBJ1-5	TRBV6-5	TGTGCCAGCAGCCGACAACAGCCCCAGCATTTT	CASSRQQPQHF
TRBD1	NA	TRBJ2-3	TRBV7-9	TGTGCCAGCAGCGAAGGGACAGGTATCACAGATACGCAGTATTTT	CASSEGTGITDTQYF